The TCR beta chain described here comes from a study of identifying expanded T cells in peripheral blood. General study points: Roughly two-week clone count variance significantly increased as total template count grew.

Concerning this clone: Its antigen is unknown.

Healthy donors had no documented immune events, such as infections, while sampled. Sequencing was performed with immunoSEQ multiplex PCR; in TCRdb, only in-frame clones are kept and a portion is missing. This sample has around 47,000 clones, with roughly 82% found just once. Germline trimming cut 1 base from V and 1 base from J; bases unmatched to any gene: 15. Germline lookup yields CDR1 LNHDA and CDR2 SQIVND (reference sequence). This CDR3 spans 19 amino acids. J is TRBJ2-5 and V is TRBV19; 7 bases map to TRBD1. The specimen was blood. The receptor was derived from a person aged 18 to 70 in good health. The CDR3 nucleotides are TGTGCCAGTAGTATAGGTCGGGACAGCCCTAATCCAATCCAAGAGACCCAGTACTTC. It specifies CASSIGRDSPNPIQETQYF.